A selection of T cell receptor beta chains follows, all from one sample in a study of blood T cell repertoires in COVID-19. Sequenced by immunoSEQ multiplex PCR; TCRdb stores in-frame clones only, minus some. The repertoire includes hundreds of thousands of clones, about four fifths of them detected once, and under 3% sits in the top ten. The sequenced sample was peripheral blood. The origin of the receptors is a woman aged 40 to 50 with active or convalescent COVID-19. The CDR3 runs from the conserved cysteine through the conserved F or W. The order of the fields is V gene, clone size, J gene, CDR3 length, D gene, CDR3 DNA, CDR3 protein. The D gene is left open where the match is weak. The size of a clone is reported for some rows only, either as once, few or many, or as a class for expanded clones.

v_gene: TRBV7-2
abundance: once
j_gene: TRBJ2-7
len: 16
d_gene: TRBD2
CDR3nt: TGTGCCAGCAGCTCCGGACTAGCGGGGGGGCAAAGAGAGCAGTACTTC
CDR3aa: CASSSGLAGGQREQYF

v_gene: TRBV5-1
abundance: -
j_gene: TRBJ2-7
len: 12
d_gene: -
CDR3nt: TGCGCCAGCAGCTTACAGGAGTACGAGCAGTACTTC
CDR3aa: CASSLQEYEQYF

v_gene: TRBV6-5
abundance: -
j_gene: TRBJ1-1
len: 15
d_gene: TRBD1
CDR3nt: TGTGCCAGCAGTAACGGACAGGGGGGGACACATGGAGCTTTCTTT
CDR3aa: CASSNGQGGTHGAFF

v_gene: TRBV10-3
abundance: -
j_gene: TRBJ1-1
len: 11
d_gene: -
CDR3nt: TGTGCCATCAGTGGGACAGTCGAAGCTTTCTTT
CDR3aa: CAISGTVEAFF

v_gene: TRBV4-1
abundance: -
j_gene: TRBJ1-2
len: 15
d_gene: -
CDR3nt: TGCGCCAGCAGCCAGACAGGAGCCGCTAACTATGGCTACACCTTC
CDR3aa: CASSQTGAANYGYTF

v_gene: TRBV27
abundance: few
j_gene: TRBJ2-7
len: 14
d_gene: -
CDR3nt: TGTGCCAGCGGATCGGGGAGTGGGCCCTACGAGCAGTACTTC
CDR3aa: CASGSGSGPYEQYF

v_gene: TRBV28
abundance: -
j_gene: TRBJ1-1
len: 16
d_gene: -
CDR3nt: TGTGCCAGCAGCCTTCCTCGTCTTGATGGGGCCACTGAAGCTTTCTTT
CDR3aa: CASSLPRLDGATEAFF

v_gene: TRBV5-1
abundance: -
j_gene: TRBJ1-3
len: 15
d_gene: -
CDR3nt: TGCGCCAGCAGCCCAGCCCGGACAGATGGAAACACCATATATTTT
CDR3aa: CASSPARTDGNTIYF

v_gene: TRBV6-4
abundance: -
j_gene: TRBJ2-1
len: 16
d_gene: -
CDR3nt: TGTGCCAGCAGTGACAGACCCGTAGGCGGCTACAATGAGCAGTTCTTC
CDR3aa: CASSDRPVGGYNEQFF

v_gene: TRBV19
abundance: -
j_gene: TRBJ1-1
len: 14
d_gene: -
CDR3nt: TGTGCCAGTAGTATAGACAGGTGGGCCACTGAAGCTTTCTTT
CDR3aa: CASSIDRWATEAFF

v_gene: TRBV24-1
abundance: -
j_gene: TRBJ1-1
len: 12
d_gene: -
CDR3nt: TGTGCCACCAGTGATTTGCTTCGGGAAGCTTTCTTT
CDR3aa: CATSDLLREAFF

v_gene: TRBV7-8
abundance: -
j_gene: TRBJ2-5
len: 16
d_gene: TRBD2
CDR3nt: TGTGCCAGCAGCTTAGAATTGGGAGGGAGGGGAGAGACCCAGTACTTC
CDR3aa: CASSLELGGRGETQYF

v_gene: TRBV7-2
abundance: -
j_gene: TRBJ2-7
len: 14
d_gene: -
CDR3nt: TGTGCCAGCAGCTTGCACAACACCGCCTACGAGCAGTACTTC
CDR3aa: CASSLHNTAYEQYF

v_gene: TRBV12-3/TRBV12-4
abundance: -
j_gene: TRBJ1-5
len: 13
d_gene: -
CDR3nt: TGTGCCAGCAGTCCTAATAGCAATCAGCCCCAGCATTTT
CDR3aa: CASSPNSNQPQHF

v_gene: TRBV19
abundance: once
j_gene: TRBJ1-5
len: 15
d_gene: TRBD1
CDR3nt: TGTGCCAGTACCTCCGACAGGGTCGGACTTCAGCCCCAGCATTTT
CDR3aa: CASTSDRVGLQPQHF

v_gene: TRBV18
abundance: -
j_gene: TRBJ1-2
len: 14
d_gene: TRBD1
CDR3nt: TGTGCCAGCTCACGGGACAGGGGGAACTATGGCTACACCTTC
CDR3aa: CASSRDRGNYGYTF

v_gene: TRBV3-1/TRBV3-2
abundance: -
j_gene: TRBJ1-2
len: 16
d_gene: TRBD1
CDR3nt: TGTGCCAGCAGCCGCCGGACAGGGGAGCTATTCTATGGCTACACCTTC
CDR3aa: CASSRRTGELFYGYTF

v_gene: TRBV5-1
abundance: -
j_gene: TRBJ1-5
len: 15
d_gene: TRBD1
CDR3nt: TGCGCCAGCAGCTTGGGGACAGGGGAAGATCAGCCCCAGCATTTT
CDR3aa: CASSLGTGEDQPQHF

v_gene: TRBV9
abundance: -
j_gene: TRBJ2-3
len: 14
d_gene: -
CDR3nt: TGTGCCAGCAGCCCAACCAGAAAACGAGATACGCAGTATTTT
CDR3aa: CASSPTRKRDTQYF

v_gene: TRBV4-2
abundance: -
j_gene: TRBJ2-5
len: 14
d_gene: -
CDR3nt: TGTGCCAGCAGCCAAGTCGGGGAAGTGGAGACCCAGTACTTC
CDR3aa: CASSQVGEVETQYF

v_gene: TRBV18
abundance: -
j_gene: TRBJ1-6
len: 16
d_gene: -
CDR3nt: TGTGCCAGCTCGCGAGGCGGGGGAGCTAATAATTCACCCCTCCACTTT
CDR3aa: CASSRGGGANNSPLHF

v_gene: TRBV2
abundance: -
j_gene: TRBJ2-3
len: 14
d_gene: TRBD2
CDR3nt: TGTGCCAGCAGAACAGGACTAGCGGCAGATACGCAGTATTTT
CDR3aa: CASRTGLAADTQYF

v_gene: TRBV5-8
abundance: -
j_gene: TRBJ1-6
len: 15
d_gene: -
CDR3nt: TGTGCCAGCGGTTCCGGGACATCGTTATACTCACCCCTCCACTTT
CDR3aa: CASGSGTSLYSPLHF

v_gene: TRBV4-3
abundance: -
j_gene: TRBJ1-4
len: 15
d_gene: TRBD1
CDR3nt: TGCGCCAGCAGCCTCGGACAGGGATGGGACGAAAAACTGTTTTTT
CDR3aa: CASSLGQGWDEKLFF

v_gene: TRBV5-1
abundance: -
j_gene: TRBJ2-1
len: 12
d_gene: -
CDR3nt: TGCGCCAGCAGCTCCAACTACAATGAGCAGTTCTTC
CDR3aa: CASSSNYNEQFF

v_gene: TRBV27
abundance: -
j_gene: TRBJ1-6
len: 13
d_gene: -
CDR3nt: TGTGCCAGCAGCGGTTTTTTGAATTCACCCCTCCACTTT
CDR3aa: CASSGFLNSPLHF

v_gene: TRBV19
abundance: -
j_gene: TRBJ2-5
len: 15
d_gene: TRBD2
CDR3nt: TGTGCCAGTAGTATCGGCGGGAGACTCCAAGAGACCCAGTACTTC
CDR3aa: CASSIGGRLQETQYF

v_gene: TRBV11-3
abundance: -
j_gene: TRBJ2-2
len: 16
d_gene: TRBD2
CDR3nt: TGTGCCAGCAGCGGGAGACTAGCGGGAGGAGGCGGGGAGCTGTTTTTT
CDR3aa: CASSGRLAGGGGELFF

v_gene: TRBV7-9
abundance: -
j_gene: TRBJ1-2
len: 15
d_gene: -
CDR3nt: TGTGCCAGCAGCCAAGACAGCCAAGGGGCTTATGGCTACACCTTC
CDR3aa: CASSQDSQGAYGYTF

v_gene: TRBV6-2/TRBV6-3
abundance: -
j_gene: TRBJ2-3
len: 14
d_gene: -
CDR3nt: TGTGCCAGCAGTTTACGACAGAGCACAGATACGCAGTATTTT
CDR3aa: CASSLRQSTDTQYF

v_gene: TRBV19
abundance: -
j_gene: TRBJ1-5
len: 14
d_gene: -
CDR3nt: TGTGCCAGTAGTATAAAAGACAGTTATCAGCCCCAGCATTTT
CDR3aa: CASSIKDSYQPQHF

v_gene: TRBV19
abundance: -
j_gene: TRBJ1-5
len: 15
d_gene: -
CDR3nt: TGTGCCAGTACGGTAAGCGGTTTCGGCAATCAGCCCCAGCATTTT
CDR3aa: CASTVSGFGNQPQHF

v_gene: TRBV29-1
abundance: -
j_gene: TRBJ2-7
len: 11
d_gene: -
CDR3nt: TGCAGCGTTACGGGTCTCCGCGAGCAGTACTTC
CDR3aa: CSVTGLREQYF

v_gene: TRBV21-1
abundance: once
j_gene: TRBJ2-7
len: 14
d_gene: -
CDR3nt: TGTGCCAGCAGCAGTCCAGACAGGGCCTACGAGCAGTACTTC
CDR3aa: CASSSPDRAYEQYF

v_gene: TRBV24-1
abundance: once
j_gene: TRBJ1-2
len: 15
d_gene: -
CDR3nt: TGTGCCACCAGTGATTCCGACTCAACGACCTATGGCTACACCTTC
CDR3aa: CATSDSDSTTYGYTF

v_gene: TRBV6-5
abundance: -
j_gene: TRBJ1-2
len: 11
d_gene: -
CDR3nt: TGTGCCAGCAGCAACGCGGGTGGCTACACCTTC
CDR3aa: CASSNAGGYTF

v_gene: TRBV30
abundance: -
j_gene: TRBJ2-7
len: 13
d_gene: TRBD1
CDR3nt: TGTGCCTGGAGCTGGACAGGGGGCGACGAGCAGTACTTC
CDR3aa: CAWSWTGGDEQYF

v_gene: TRBV27
abundance: many
j_gene: TRBJ2-7
len: 15
d_gene: TRBD1
CDR3nt: TGTGCCAGCAGCCGCAGGGACAGGGCCTCCTACGAGCAGTACTTC
CDR3aa: CASSRRDRASYEQYF

v_gene: TRBV19
abundance: -
j_gene: TRBJ1-2
len: 16
d_gene: -
CDR3nt: TGTGCCAGTAGTATAGTGGGCCTACAGGGACCCATGGGCTACACCTTC
CDR3aa: CASSIVGLQGPMGYTF

v_gene: TRBV19
abundance: -
j_gene: TRBJ1-2
len: 14
d_gene: -
CDR3nt: TGTGCCAGTAGTCCGTCGGGGGGCTCGGCTGGCTACACCTTC
CDR3aa: CASSPSGGSAGYTF

v_gene: TRBV19
abundance: -
j_gene: TRBJ1-4
len: 14
d_gene: -
CDR3nt: TGTGCCAGTAGGAGAGTAGGGGCTAATGAAAAACTGTTTTTT
CDR3aa: CASRRVGANEKLFF

v_gene: TRBV5-4
abundance: -
j_gene: TRBJ1-4
len: 14
d_gene: -
CDR3nt: TGTGCCAGCAGCACGCAGTTCGGGGATGAAAAACTGTTTTTT
CDR3aa: CASSTQFGDEKLFF